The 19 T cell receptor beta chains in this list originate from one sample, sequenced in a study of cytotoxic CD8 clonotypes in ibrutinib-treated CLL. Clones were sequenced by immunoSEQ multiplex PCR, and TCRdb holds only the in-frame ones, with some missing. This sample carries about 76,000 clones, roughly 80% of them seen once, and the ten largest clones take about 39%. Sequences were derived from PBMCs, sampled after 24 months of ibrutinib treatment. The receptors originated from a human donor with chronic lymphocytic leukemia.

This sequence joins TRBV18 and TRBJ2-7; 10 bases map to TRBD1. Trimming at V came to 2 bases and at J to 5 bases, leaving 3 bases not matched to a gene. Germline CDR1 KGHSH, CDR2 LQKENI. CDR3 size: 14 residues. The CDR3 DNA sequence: TGTGCCAGCTCACCAGGACAGGGGGACCACGAGCAGTACTTC. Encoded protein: CASSPGQGDHEQYF.

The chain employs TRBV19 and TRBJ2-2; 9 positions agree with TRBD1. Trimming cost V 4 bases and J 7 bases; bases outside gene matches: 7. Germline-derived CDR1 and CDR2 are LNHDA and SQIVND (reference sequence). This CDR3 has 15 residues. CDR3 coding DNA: TGTGCCAGTAGTAAAACAGGGGGCGTCGGCGGGGAGCTGTTTTTT. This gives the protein CASSKTGGVGGELFF.

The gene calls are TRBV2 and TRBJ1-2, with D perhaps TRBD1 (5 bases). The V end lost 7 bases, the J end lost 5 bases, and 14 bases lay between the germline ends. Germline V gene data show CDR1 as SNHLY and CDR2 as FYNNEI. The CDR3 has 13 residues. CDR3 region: CASNGGVGYGYTF. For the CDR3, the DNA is TGTGCCAGCAATGGAGGGGTTGGTTATGGCTACACCTTC. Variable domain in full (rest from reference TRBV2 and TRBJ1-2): EPEVTQTPSHQVTQMGQEVILRCVPISNHLYFYWYRQILGQKVEFLVSFYNNEISEKSEIFDDQFSVERPDGSNFTLKIRSTKLEDSAMYFCASNGGVGYGYTFGSGTRLTVV.

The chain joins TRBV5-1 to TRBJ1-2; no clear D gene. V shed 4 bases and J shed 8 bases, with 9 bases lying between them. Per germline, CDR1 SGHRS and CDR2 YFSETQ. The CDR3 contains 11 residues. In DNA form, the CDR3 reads TGCGCCAGCAGCGGGGTGGGAGGCTACACCTTC. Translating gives CASSGVGGYTF.

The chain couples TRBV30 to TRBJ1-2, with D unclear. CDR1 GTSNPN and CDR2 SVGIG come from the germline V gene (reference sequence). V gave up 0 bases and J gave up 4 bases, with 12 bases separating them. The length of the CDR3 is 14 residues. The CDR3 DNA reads TGTGCCTGGAGTGTACATTTGGCCCGCTATGGCTACACCTTC. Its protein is CAWSVHLARYGYTF.

CDR3 protein: CASSPLAGVNNEQFF. Here the CDR3 DNA reads TGTGCCAGTAGTCCACTAGCGGGAGTGAACAATGAGCAGTTCTTC. V gene TRBV19 combines with J gene TRBJ2-1; 11 bases fit TRBD2. Trimming cost V 5 bases and J 5 bases; bases outside gene matches: 5. CDR1 LNHDA and CDR2 SQIVND come from the germline V gene (reference sequence). The CDR3 extends over 15 amino acids.

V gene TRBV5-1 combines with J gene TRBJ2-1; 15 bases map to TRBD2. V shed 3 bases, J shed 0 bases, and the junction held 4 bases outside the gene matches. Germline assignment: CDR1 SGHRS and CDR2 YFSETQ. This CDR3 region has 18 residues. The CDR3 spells CASSSGLAGGSSYNEQFF. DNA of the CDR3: TGCGCCAGCAGCTCGGGACTAGCGGGGGGAAGCTCCTACAATGAGCAGTTCTTC.

The CDR3: CASSPSGTPGTPQYF. CDR3 bases: TGTGCCAGCAGTCCATCTGGAACCCCGGGGACTCCGCAGTATTTT. V gene TRBV6-6 combines with J gene TRBJ2-3, with D possibly matching TRBD2 (6 bases). In germline, CDR1 is MNHNY, CDR2 SVGAGI (reference sequence). The CDR3 runs to 15 residues. Trimming cost V 5 bases and J 10 bases, with 22 bases left between them.

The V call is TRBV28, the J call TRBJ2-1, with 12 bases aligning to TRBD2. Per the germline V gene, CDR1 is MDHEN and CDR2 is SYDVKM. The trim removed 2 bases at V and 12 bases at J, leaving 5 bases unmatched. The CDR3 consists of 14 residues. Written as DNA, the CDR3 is TGTGCCAGCAGTTTAAGGACTAGCGGGATTGTGCAGTTCTTC. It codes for CASSLRTSGIVQFF.

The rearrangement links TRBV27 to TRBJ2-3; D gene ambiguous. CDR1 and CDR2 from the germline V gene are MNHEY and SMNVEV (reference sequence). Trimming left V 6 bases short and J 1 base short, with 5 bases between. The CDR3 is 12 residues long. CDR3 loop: CASRTRTDTQYF. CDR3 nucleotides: TGTGCCAGCAGAACTCGCACAGATACGCAGTATTTT.

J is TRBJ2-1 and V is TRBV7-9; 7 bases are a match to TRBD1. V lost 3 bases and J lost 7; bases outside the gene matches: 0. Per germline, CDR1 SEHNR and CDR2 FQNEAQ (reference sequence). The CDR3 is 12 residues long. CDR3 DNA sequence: TGTGCCAGCAGCTTGACAGGGAATGAGCAGTTCTTC. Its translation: CASSLTGNEQFF.

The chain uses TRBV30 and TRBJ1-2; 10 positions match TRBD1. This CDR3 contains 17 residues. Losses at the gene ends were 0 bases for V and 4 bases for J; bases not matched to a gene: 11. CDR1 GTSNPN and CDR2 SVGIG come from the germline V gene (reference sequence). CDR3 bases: TGTGCCTGGAGTGTCCCGGGACAGGGGACGGGCACCTATGGCTACACCTTC. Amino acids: CAWSVPGQGTGTYGYTF.

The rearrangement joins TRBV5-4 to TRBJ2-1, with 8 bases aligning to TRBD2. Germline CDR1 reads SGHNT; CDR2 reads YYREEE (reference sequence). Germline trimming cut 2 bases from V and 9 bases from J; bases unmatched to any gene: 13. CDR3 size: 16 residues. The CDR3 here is CASSLSIAGFPSEQFF. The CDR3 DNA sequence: TGTGCCAGCAGCTTATCCATAGCGGGATTCCCGAGTGAGCAGTTCTTC.

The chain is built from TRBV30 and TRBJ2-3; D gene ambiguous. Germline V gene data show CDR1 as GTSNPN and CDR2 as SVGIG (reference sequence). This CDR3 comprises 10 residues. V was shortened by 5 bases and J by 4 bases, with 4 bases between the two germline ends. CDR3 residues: CAWGADTQYF. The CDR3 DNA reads TGTGCCTGGGGGGCAGATACGCAGTATTTT.

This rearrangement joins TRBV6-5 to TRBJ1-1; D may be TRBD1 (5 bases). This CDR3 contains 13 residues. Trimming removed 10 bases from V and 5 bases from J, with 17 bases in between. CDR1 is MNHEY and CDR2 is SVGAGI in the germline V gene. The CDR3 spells CATGPSRSTEAFF. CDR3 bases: TGTGCCACGGGACCTAGCCGTTCTACTGAAGCTTTCTTT.

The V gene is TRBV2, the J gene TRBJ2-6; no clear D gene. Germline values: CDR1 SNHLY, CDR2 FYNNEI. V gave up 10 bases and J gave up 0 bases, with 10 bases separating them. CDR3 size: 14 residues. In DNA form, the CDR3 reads TGTGCCACTGACACACTCTCTGGGGCCAACGTCCTGACTTTC. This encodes CATDTLSGANVLTF.

Here the CDR3 reads CSVRIRFYSYEQYF. The CDR3, as DNA: TGCAGCGTCCGGATCCGGTTTTACTCCTACGAGCAGTACTTC. The chain links TRBV29-1 to TRBJ2-7, with D hard to call. CDR3 size: 14 residues. V was clipped by 6 bases and J by 0 bases, with 15 bases between them. Per germline, CDR1 SQVTM and CDR2 ANQGSEA.

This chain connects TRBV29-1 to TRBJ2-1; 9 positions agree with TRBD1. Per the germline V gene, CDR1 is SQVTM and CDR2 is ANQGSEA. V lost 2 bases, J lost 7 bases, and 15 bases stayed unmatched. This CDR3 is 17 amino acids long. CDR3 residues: CSVESKGGQGRGNEQFF. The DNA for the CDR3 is TGCAGCGTTGAAAGTAAAGGGGGACAGGGTAGGGGAAATGAGCAGTTCTTC.

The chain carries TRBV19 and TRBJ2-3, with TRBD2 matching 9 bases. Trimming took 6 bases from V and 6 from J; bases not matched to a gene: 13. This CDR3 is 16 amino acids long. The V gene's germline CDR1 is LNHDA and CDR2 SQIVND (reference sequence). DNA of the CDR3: TGTGCCAGTAGCATTGATCGGAGCGGGAGGACCGATACGCAGTATTTT. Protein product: CASSIDRSGRTDTQYF.